This TCR beta chain was identified in a study of CD8 T cells in Susac syndrome. Study in general: Clinically active disease was present in 5 or 6 of the sequenced Susac syndrome patients. About eight of these patients were in remission.

CD8+ and CD4+ T cells were negatively isolated; TEMRA cells were FACS-enriched. A quantity of 0.5 to 1 ug RNA underwent reverse transcription using random hexamers. Each CDR3 protein gets one entry after TCRdb re-called the immunoSEQ multiplex PCR reads with MiXCR. Among about 120,000 distinct CDR3 sequences listed, 96% were seen once. J was trimmed by 2 bases and V by 2 bases; bases with no gene match: 3. The CDR3 extends over 15 amino acids. Germline V gene lookup returns CDR1 MNHEY and CDR2 SVGAGI. The rearrangement joins TRBV6-5 to TRBJ2-7; 10 nucleotides align to TRBD2. The TCR was taken from a human donor with Susac syndrome. Sequencing was carried out using CD4+ T cells from PBMCs. In DNA form, the CDR3 reads TGTGCCAGCAGTTACACAGCGGGAGGGGCCTACGAGCAGTACTTC. Protein product: CASSYTAGGAYEQYF.